The TCR beta chain described here comes from a study of T cells in localized non-small cell lung cancer. Comment on this clone: Its antigen is not identified.

Study-wide results and caveats: The study found T cell clonality highest in uninvolved adjacent lung, above tumor. As only one tumor region underwent sequencing, heterogeneity remains possible. Appearances in adjacent lung were noted for a median approximately 52 of the top 100 tumor clones.

Measured with immunoSEQ multiplex PCR; TCRdb has only the in-frame clones, and not every one. The table shows tens of thousands of clones, with roughly 90% occurring only once. Germline CDR1 reads LNHNV; CDR2 reads YYDKDF (reference sequence). This CDR3 has 14 amino acids. V was clipped by 0 bases and J by 3 bases, with 9 bases between them. The receptor's source is a female donor of 60 years or more with stage I lung adenocarcinoma. The genes are TRBV15 and TRBJ2-7, with D unclear. The material sequenced was peripheral blood, taken before any cancer treatment. The DNA of the CDR3 is TGTGCCACCAGCAGAGATGTCGGGTTCTACGAGCAGTACTTC. This sequence encodes CATSRDVGFYEQYF.